The source of this T cell receptor (beta chain) is a study of control samples from healthy donors and cancer patients. This table comes from immunoSEQ multiplex PCR, and its TCRdb copy is limited to in-frame clones, with some not included. The sample carries around 200,000 clones, 91% recorded once. The sequence came from a woman between 25 and 40 years old in good health. Sequenced: blood.

In DNA, the CDR3 is TGTGCCAGCAGCTTACGGGGAGAAAAACTGTTTTTT. Translation: CASSLRGEKLFF. The V call is TRBV7-9, the J call TRBJ1-4; D is undetermined. V was trimmed by 2 bases and J by 8 bases, leaving 6 bases between them. Germline V lookup: CDR1 SEHNR, CDR2 FQNEAQ (reference sequence). This CDR3 has 12 amino acids.